This T cell receptor (beta chain) is from a study of OX40 agonist ivuxolimab in advanced cancers. Overall study context: As their treatment, patients were administered ivuxolimab, an agonistic anti-OX40 (CD134) antibody. Every 2 weeks, patients got intravenous ivuxolimab at one of six dose levels (0.01-10 mg/kg). Study-level findings and limits: More expanded clones were found, on average, in CD8+ than in CD4+ T cells.

CDR3 length: 15 amino acids. The V end lost 0 bases, the J end lost 2 bases, and 8 bases lay between the germline ends. Germline V CDR1 and CDR2: LNHNV, YYDKDF (reference sequence). Profiling relied on immunoSEQ multiplex PCR, and the TCRdb table lists in-frame clones only, not all of them. The data contain approximately 40,000 clones, around 93% of them singletons. As for this clone: The antigen is not known.

Patients were excluded for autoimmune disease history or systemic immunosuppression. Sample: CD4+ or CD8+ T cells sorted from blood, taken in a trial of the OX40 agonist ivuxolimab. The source is an adult with an advanced solid tumor such as melanoma, head and neck, liver or kidney cancer. V gene TRBV15 combines with J gene TRBJ2-1; D perhaps matches TRBD1 (7 bases). The CDR3 nucleotides are TGTGCCACCAGCAGAGACAGGGGGGCCTACAATGAGCAGTTCTTC. It yields the protein CATSRDRGAYNEQFF.